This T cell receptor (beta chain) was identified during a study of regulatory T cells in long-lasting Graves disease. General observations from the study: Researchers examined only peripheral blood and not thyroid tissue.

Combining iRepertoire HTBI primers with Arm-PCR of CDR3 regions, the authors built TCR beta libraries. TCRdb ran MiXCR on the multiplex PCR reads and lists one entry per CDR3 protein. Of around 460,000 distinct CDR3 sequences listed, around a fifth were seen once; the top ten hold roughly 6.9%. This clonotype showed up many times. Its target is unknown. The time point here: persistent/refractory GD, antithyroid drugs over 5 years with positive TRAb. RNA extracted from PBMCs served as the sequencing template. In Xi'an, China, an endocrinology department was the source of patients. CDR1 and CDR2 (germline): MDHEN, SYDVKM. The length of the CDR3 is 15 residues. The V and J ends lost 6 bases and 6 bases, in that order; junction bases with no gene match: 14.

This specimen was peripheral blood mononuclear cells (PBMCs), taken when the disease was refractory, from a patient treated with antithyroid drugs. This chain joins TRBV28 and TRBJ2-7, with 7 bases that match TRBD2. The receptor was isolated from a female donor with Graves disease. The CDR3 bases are TGTGCCAGCAGCTCAGGGAGGGGTATTGCTGGCGAGCAGTACTTC. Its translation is CASSSGRGIAGEQYF.